A selection of T cell receptor beta chains follows, all from one sample in a study of blood T cell repertoires in COVID-19. Some clones are missing from TCRdb's copy, which holds only in-frame ones; the method was immunoSEQ multiplex PCR. The top ten hold 2.7% of the sample, which has about 20,000 clones, about 90% seen once. Sequenced sample: peripheral blood. The receptors originated from a man in his 70s with acute or convalescent COVID-19. Each CDR3 is given with its conserved first and last residue. Each record gives: J gene, V gene, D gene, clone size, CDR3 DNA, CDR3 protein. A D gene is named only where the DNA matches it firmly. Rows may omit the clone size; those that give it use once, few, many or a size class.

>TRBJ1-1|TRBV24-1|-|-
TGTGCCACCAGTGATCCGGGACAAGCAGCTTTCTTT
CATSDPGQAAFF
>TRBJ1-3|TRBV4-1|-|-
TGCGCCAGCAGCCAAGGGGCGGGAGGAATCTCTGGAAACACCATATATTTT
CASSQGAGGISGNTIYF
>TRBJ1-6|TRBV18|-|-
TGTGCCAGCTCAGTCGGGAACTCCTATAATTCACCCCTCCACTTT
CASSVGNSYNSPLHF
>TRBJ1-2|TRBV5-1|-|-
TGCGCCAGCAGCTTGTCAGGGTCCCCCTCCTATGGCTACACCTTC
CASSLSGSPSYGYTF
>TRBJ1-1|TRBV18|-|-
TGTGCCAGCTCAGGACAGTTGAACACTGAAGCTTTCTTT
CASSGQLNTEAFF
>TRBJ2-2|TRBV7-2|TRBD1|-
TGTGCCAGCAGTCCCGGGACAGGGCGTCGCGGGGAGCTGTTTTTT
CASSPGTGRRGELFF
>TRBJ1-2|TRBV2|TRBD1|-
TGTGCCAGCAGCTCCGGGACAGGTTCCTCTAACTATGGCTACACCTTC
CASSSGTGSSNYGYTF
>TRBJ2-7|TRBV5-4|-|-
TGTGCCAGCAGCTCCTCCAGAGAGCAGTACTTC
CASSSSREQYF
>TRBJ2-3|TRBV29-1|TRBD1|-
TGCAGCGTTGGACAGGGAACAGATACGCAGTATTTT
CSVGQGTDTQYF
>TRBJ2-2|TRBV9|TRBD2|-
TGTGCCAGCAGCGTAGAACTAGCGTTGAACACCGGGGAGCTGTTTTTT
CASSVELALNTGELFF
>TRBJ2-6|TRBV6-6|-|-
TGTGCCAGCATTAATACTGGGGCCAACGTCCTGACTTTC
CASINTGANVLTF
>TRBJ1-1|TRBV28|TRBD1|-
TGTGCCAGCAGTTTACCCTCTACAGGGGGTCGGACTGAAGCTTTCTTT
CASSLPSTGGRTEAFF
>TRBJ2-1|TRBV27|-|-
TGTGCCGGTAAGTCAATCGCAAAAACTCCACCTCCCTACAATGAGCAGTTCTTC
CAGKSIAKTPPPYNEQFF
>TRBJ1-6|TRBV7-2|TRBD1|-
TGTGCCAGCAGCTTCTCGACAGGGAAGGGGAATTCACCCCTCCACTTT
CASSFSTGKGNSPLHF
>TRBJ2-1|TRBV14|-|-
TGTGCCAGCAGCCAAGATTCGAGCTGGTACAATGAGCAGTTCTTC
CASSQDSSWYNEQFF
>TRBJ2-3|TRBV24-1|TRBD1|-
TGTGCCACCAGTGGCCTCCGGACAGGGGGTCCCTTATCGGAGGATACGCAGTATTTT
CATSGLRTGGPLSEDTQYF
>TRBJ1-2|TRBV6-6|TRBD1|once
TGTGCCAGCACGCGACAGGGTAAACAGGGATCCTATGGCTACACCTTC
CASTRQGKQGSYGYTF
>TRBJ1-1|TRBV19|-|-
TGTGCCAGTAGTATTTCGGGGGGCGGAGGCACTGAAGCTTTCTTT
CASSISGGGGTEAFF
>TRBJ2-7|TRBV29-1|-|-
TGCAGCGTTGTCACGATTCGGGGGTACTACGAGCAGTACTTC
CSVVTIRGYYEQYF
>TRBJ1-2|TRBV6-5|-|-
TGTGCCAGCAGTTACGGGAGCTATGGCTACACCTTC
CASSYGSYGYTF
>TRBJ1-2|TRBV28|TRBD1|-
TGTGCCAGCAGCCCCTTAGGGTCAGGGGGTGGCTACACCTTC
CASSPLGSGGGYTF
>TRBJ1-1|TRBV28|-|once
TGTGCCAGCACCGGTGTCACTGAAGCTTTCTTT
CASTGVTEAFF
>TRBJ2-1|TRBV3-1/TRBV3-2|TRBD2|-
TGTGCCAGCAGCCCTCTCCCTTACACTAGCGGGAGAATAGGTGAGCAGTTCTTC
CASSPLPYTSGRIGEQFF
>TRBJ2-2|TRBV4-1|-|-
TGCGCCAGCAGAGACACGGGGGAGGACACCGGGGAGCTGTTTTTT
CASRDTGEDTGELFF
>TRBJ1-1|TRBV6-5|-|-
TGTGCCAGCAGTTACTCCCGGAACACTGAAGCTTTCTTT
CASSYSRNTEAFF
>TRBJ2-7|TRBV2|-|-
TGTGCCAGCAGCGGAGCCCTCCAGGCGACAGGCAGGCGGTACTTC
CASSGALQATGRRYF
>TRBJ2-3|TRBV29-1|TRBD2|-
TGCAGCGTTGTCCCGACTAGCGGCAGCACAGATACGCAGTATTTT
CSVVPTSGSTDTQYF
>TRBJ1-3|TRBV5-1|TRBD1|-
TGCGCCAGCAGCTCACAGGGGGCTGGAAACACCATATATTTT
CASSSQGAGNTIYF
>TRBJ2-1|TRBV18|-|-
TGTGCCAGCTCACCTTCATCACTAGGGGGCAATGAGCAGTTCTTC
CASSPSSLGGNEQFF
>TRBJ2-1|TRBV29-1|-|-
TGCAGCGTTCGGAGCGGTTACAATGAGCAGTTCTTC
CSVRSGYNEQFF
>TRBJ1-6|TRBV6-1|-|-
TGTGCCAGCAGTGACAGGATTAATTCACCCCTCCACTTT
CASSDRINSPLHF
>TRBJ2-7|TRBV5-1|-|-
TGCGCCAGCAGCTTGGGTCCGGTGTCCTACGAGCAGTACTTC
CASSLGPVSYEQYF
>TRBJ1-3|TRBV6-5|-|-
TGTGCCACGACTGCTGGAAACACCATATATTTT
CATTAGNTIYF
>TRBJ2-7|TRBV5-4|TRBD2|-
TGTGCCAGCAGCAAAGAACGCGGGAGCATCTCCTACGAGCAGTACTTC
CASSKERGSISYEQYF
>TRBJ2-6|TRBV15|-|once
TGTGCCACCAGCTGGGGGGGCAGGTACTCTGGGGCCAACGTCCTGACTTTC
CATSWGGRYSGANVLTF
>TRBJ2-7|TRBV10-3|TRBD1|-
TGTGCCACCATGGGCACCACAGGGGGCATGATCATCGAGCAGTACTTC
CATMGTTGGMIIEQYF
>TRBJ1-2|TRBV5-4|TRBD1|-
TGTGCCAGCAGCCTCTGGGACAGGGTAGACTATGGCTACACCTTC
CASSLWDRVDYGYTF
>TRBJ2-7|TRBV3-1/TRBV3-2|TRBD2|-
TGTGCCAGCAGCCGGAATAGCGGGGCGGCGGTGTACGAGCAGTACTTC
CASSRNSGAAVYEQYF
>TRBJ1-6|TRBV6-5|-|-
TGTGCCAGCATGGGGGGAAATTCACCCCTCCACTTT
CASMGGNSPLHF
>TRBJ2-5|TRBV5-8|-|-
TGTGCCAGCAGCTTGGCCTTCAGGGCCGAGACCCAGTACTTC
CASSLAFRAETQYF
>TRBJ2-1|TRBV5-4|-|once
TGTGCCAGCAGCCGGGAACCCATGACGTACAATGAGCAGTTCTTC
CASSREPMTYNEQFF
>TRBJ1-2|TRBV5-6|TRBD1|once
TGTGCCAGCAGCTTTGGGGGACAGGGGGTGCTGGGCTACACCTTC
CASSFGGQGVLGYTF
>TRBJ1-4|TRBV7-2|-|-
TGTGCCAGCAGCTTAACCCTGCAGGGCGGAAAACTGTTTTTT
CASSLTLQGGKLFF
>TRBJ2-7|TRBV10-3|-|-
TGTGCCATCAGTGAGTTTACAGGCTATGAGCAGTACTTC
CAISEFTGYEQYF
>TRBJ1-3|TRBV5-1|TRBD1|-
TGCGCCAGCAGCTTGGCTGGAAGGGACAGAGCGATTGGAAACACCATATATTTT
CASSLAGRDRAIGNTIYF
>TRBJ1-2|TRBV4-2|TRBD1|-
TGTGCCAGCAGCCAAGAAGGGCAGGGGGCGCGTGGCTACACCTTC
CASSQEGQGARGYTF
>TRBJ1-5|TRBV18|TRBD1|-
TGTGCCAGCTCAACCTCGACAGGGAGCAATCAGCCCCAGCATTTT
CASSTSTGSNQPQHF
>TRBJ1-4|TRBV5-5|-|-
TGTGCCAGCAGCTCCAGACAGCCTGTCCCGCTGTTTTTT
CASSSRQPVPLFF
>TRBJ2-7|TRBV6-5|TRBD1|-
TGTGCCAGCAGTTACCGGGACAGGGGTTTCTACGAGCAGTACTTC
CASSYRDRGFYEQYF
>TRBJ1-1|TRBV4-1|-|-
TGCGCCAGCAGCCGAGGGTCCTCAACTGAAGCTTTCTTT
CASSRGSSTEAFF
>TRBJ2-2|TRBV7-9|TRBD2|once
TGTGCCAGCAGCGGACTAGCGGGAGGGTCCGGGGAGCTGTTTTTT
CASSGLAGGSGELFF
>TRBJ1-2|TRBV2|TRBD1|-
TGTGCCACCGAGGGAGACAGGGGGAGTGGCTACACCTTC
CATEGDRGSGYTF
>TRBJ2-2|TRBV7-2|TRBD2|-
TGTGCCAGCAGCTTTAGCGGGGGAGACACCGGGGAGCTGTTTTTT
CASSFSGGDTGELFF
>TRBJ1-1|TRBV7-2|-|-
TGTGCCAGCAGCTCGCAACAGATAATGAACACTGAAGCTTTCTTT
CASSSQQIMNTEAFF
>TRBJ2-7|TRBV2|-|few
TGTGCCAGCAGTGGAGAATACGAGCAGTACTTC
CASSGEYEQYF
>TRBJ2-5|TRBV7-9|TRBD2|-
TGTGCCAGCAGCTTCGGACTAGCGGGGGGCGAAGAGACCCAGTACTTC
CASSFGLAGGEETQYF
>TRBJ2-1|TRBV28|TRBD2|-
TGTGCCAGCAGTTCCCCAGCCGGGGGGGAATACAATGAGCAGTTCTTC
CASSSPAGGEYNEQFF